This record covers a single T cell receptor (beta chain). Its antigen is as yet unknown. This sample stems from a study of shared clonotypes between healthy human individuals. Study at large: Sampling drew on donors who were a couple of women and a few men aged 18 to 49. Per donor, three plates held CD4 naive cells, three held CD4 memory, two held CD8 naive and one held CD8 memory. The study's findings and limits: Rarefaction gave evidence that sorted-subset sequencing remained incomplete despite large depth.

Every donor was a Caucasian adult from Nashville, Tennessee. TCRdb's copy holds only in-frame clones and misses some; the assay was immunoSEQ multiplex PCR. The sample contains approximately 1,500,000 clones, under 99% of which appear only once. CDR3 length equals 18 residues. Per germline, CDR1 SGHRS and CDR2 YFSETQ. V gave up 4 bases and J gave up 8 bases; unmatched junction bases: 21. The sequenced sample was naive CD4+ T cells sorted from blood. The subset was: CD45RA+ positively selected. The sequence was collected from a man younger than 45 in good health. The rearrangement links TRBV5-1 to TRBJ2-1; 7 nucleotides line up with TRBD2. DNA of the CDR3: TGCGCCAGCAGCCCACACCCAGAACTAGCGAGCGTGGGGGATGAGCAGTTCTTC. It encodes CASSPHPELASVGDEQFF.